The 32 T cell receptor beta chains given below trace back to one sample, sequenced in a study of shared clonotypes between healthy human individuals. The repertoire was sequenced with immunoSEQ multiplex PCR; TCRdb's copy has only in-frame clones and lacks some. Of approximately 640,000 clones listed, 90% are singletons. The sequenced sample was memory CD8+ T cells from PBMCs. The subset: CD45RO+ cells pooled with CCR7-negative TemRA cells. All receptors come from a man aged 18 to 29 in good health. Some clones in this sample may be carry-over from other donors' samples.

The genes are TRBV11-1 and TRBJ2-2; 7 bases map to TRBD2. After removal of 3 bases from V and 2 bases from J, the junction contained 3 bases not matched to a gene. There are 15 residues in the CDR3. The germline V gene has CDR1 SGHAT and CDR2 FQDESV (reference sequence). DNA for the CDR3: TGTGCCAGCAGCTTTAGCGGGTCAAACACCGGGGAGCTGTTTTTT. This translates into CASSFSGSNTGELFF.

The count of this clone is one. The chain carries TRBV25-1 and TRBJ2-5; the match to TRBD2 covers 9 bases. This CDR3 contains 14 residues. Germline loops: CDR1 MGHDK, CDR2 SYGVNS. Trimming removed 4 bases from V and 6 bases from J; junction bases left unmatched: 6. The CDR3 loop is CASSAREGWQTQYF. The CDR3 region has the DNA TGTGCCAGCAGTGCGCGGGAGGGCTGGCAGACCCAGTACTTC.

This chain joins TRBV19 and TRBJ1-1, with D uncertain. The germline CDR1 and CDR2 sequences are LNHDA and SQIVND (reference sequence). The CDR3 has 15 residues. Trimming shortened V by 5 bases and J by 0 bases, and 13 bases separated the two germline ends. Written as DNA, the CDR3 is TGTGCCAGTAGTCTTCTTCATGTCATGAACACTGAAGCTTTCTTT. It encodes CASSLLHVMNTEAFF.

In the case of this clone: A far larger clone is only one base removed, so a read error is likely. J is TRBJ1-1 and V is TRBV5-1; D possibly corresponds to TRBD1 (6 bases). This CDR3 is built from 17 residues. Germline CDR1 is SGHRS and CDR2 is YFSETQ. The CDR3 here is CASSLEVIQGMNTEALF. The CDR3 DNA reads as TGCGCCAGCAGCTTGGAGGTGATTCAGGGGATGAACACTGAAGCTCTCTTT.

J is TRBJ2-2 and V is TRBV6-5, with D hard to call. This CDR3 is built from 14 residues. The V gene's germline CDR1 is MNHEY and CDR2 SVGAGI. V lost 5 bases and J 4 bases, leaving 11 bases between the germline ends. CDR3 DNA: TGTGCCAGCAGTCCCGGACCAAGCACCGGGGAGCTGTTTTTT. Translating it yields CASSPGPSTGELFF.

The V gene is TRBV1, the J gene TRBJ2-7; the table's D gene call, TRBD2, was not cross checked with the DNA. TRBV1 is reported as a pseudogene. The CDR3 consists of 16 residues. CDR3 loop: CTSSLRTSGRPYEQYF. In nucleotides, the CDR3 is TGCACCAGCAGCCTGCGAACTAGCGGGAGACCCTACGAGCAGTACTTC.

As DNA, the CDR3 is TGCGCCAGCAGCCCCAGGGCCCGACTAGCGCTTGGGGATGAGCAGTTCTTC. This translates into CASSPRARLALGDEQFF. The rearrangement joins TRBV4-3 to TRBJ2-1; TRBD2 matches 8 bases. The CDR3 is 17 amino acids. In germline, CDR1 is LGHNA, CDR2 YSLEER. V dropped 4 bases and J dropped 8; count of bases not matched to a gene: 16.

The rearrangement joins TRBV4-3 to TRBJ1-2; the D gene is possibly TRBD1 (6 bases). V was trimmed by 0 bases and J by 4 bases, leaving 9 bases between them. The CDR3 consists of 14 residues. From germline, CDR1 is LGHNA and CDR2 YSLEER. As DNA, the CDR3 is TGCGCCAGCAGCCAAGACGGGGGGGCCTATGGCTACACCTTC. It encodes CASSQDGGAYGYTF.

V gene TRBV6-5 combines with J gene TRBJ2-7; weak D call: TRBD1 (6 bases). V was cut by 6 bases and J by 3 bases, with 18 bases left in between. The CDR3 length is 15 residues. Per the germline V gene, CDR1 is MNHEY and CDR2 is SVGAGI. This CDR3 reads CASSQLPTGNYEQYF. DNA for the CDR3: TGTGCCAGCAGCCAATTACCTACAGGGAACTACGAGCAGTACTTC.

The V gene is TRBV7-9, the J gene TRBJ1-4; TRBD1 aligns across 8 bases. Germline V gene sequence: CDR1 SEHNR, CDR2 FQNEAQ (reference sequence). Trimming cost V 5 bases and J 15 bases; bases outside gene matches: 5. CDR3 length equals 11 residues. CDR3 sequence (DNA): TGTGCCAGCAGCCCCGACAGGGGAATGTTTTTT. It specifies CASSPDRGMFF.

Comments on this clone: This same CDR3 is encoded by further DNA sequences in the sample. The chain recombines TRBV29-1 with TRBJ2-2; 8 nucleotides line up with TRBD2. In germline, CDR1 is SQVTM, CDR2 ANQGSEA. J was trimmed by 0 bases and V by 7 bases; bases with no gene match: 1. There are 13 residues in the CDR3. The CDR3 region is CSGREANTGELFF. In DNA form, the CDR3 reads TGCAGCGGGCGGGAGGCGAACACCGGGGAGCTGTTTTTT.

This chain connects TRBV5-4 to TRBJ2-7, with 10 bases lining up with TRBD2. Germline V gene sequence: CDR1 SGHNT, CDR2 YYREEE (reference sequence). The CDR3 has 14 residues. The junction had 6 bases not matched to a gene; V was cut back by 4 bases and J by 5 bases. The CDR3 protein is CASSTAGGPNEQYF. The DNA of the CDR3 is TGTGCCAGCAGCACAGCGGGAGGGCCCAACGAGCAGTACTTC.

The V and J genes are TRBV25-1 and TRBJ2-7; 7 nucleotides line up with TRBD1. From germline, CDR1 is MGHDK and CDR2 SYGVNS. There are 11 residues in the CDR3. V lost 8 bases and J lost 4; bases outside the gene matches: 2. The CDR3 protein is CASGDRYEQYF. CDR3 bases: TGTGCCAGCGGGGACAGATACGAGCAGTACTTC.

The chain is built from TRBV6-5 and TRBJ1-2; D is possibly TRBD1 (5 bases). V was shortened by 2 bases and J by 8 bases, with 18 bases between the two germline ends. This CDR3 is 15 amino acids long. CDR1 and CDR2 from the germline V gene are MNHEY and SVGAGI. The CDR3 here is CASSYSGGGYSGYTF. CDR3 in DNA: TGTGCCAGCAGTTACAGTGGGGGGGGATATTCGGGCTACACCTTC.

The CDR3 protein is CSVEGLAGNYNEQFF. CDR3 sequence (DNA): TGCAGCGTTGAAGGACTAGCGGGGAACTACAATGAGCAGTTCTTC. The chain is built from TRBV29-1 and TRBJ2-1; 11 positions agree with TRBD2. Germline V gene data show CDR1 as SQVTM and CDR2 as ANQGSEA. V trimming: 1 base; J trimming: 3 bases; junction bases outside the gene matches: 2. The CDR3 extends over 15 amino acids.

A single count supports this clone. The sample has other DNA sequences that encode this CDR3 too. CDR3 coding DNA: TGTGCCAGCAGTTGGACAGGCGGCGGGTACGAGCAGTACTTC. It yields the protein CASSWTGGGYEQYF. The chain links TRBV28 to TRBJ2-7, with TRBD1 identical over 7 bases. V lost 4 bases and J lost 4; bases outside the gene matches: 7. This CDR3 has 14 amino acids. Germline V gives CDR1 MDHEN, CDR2 SYDVKM.

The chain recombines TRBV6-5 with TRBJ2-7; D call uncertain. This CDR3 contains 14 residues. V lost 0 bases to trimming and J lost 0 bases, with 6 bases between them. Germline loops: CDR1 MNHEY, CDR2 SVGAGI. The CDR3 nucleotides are TGTGCCAGCAGTTACTCGTACAGCTCCTACGAGCAGTACTTC. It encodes CASSYSYSSYEQYF.

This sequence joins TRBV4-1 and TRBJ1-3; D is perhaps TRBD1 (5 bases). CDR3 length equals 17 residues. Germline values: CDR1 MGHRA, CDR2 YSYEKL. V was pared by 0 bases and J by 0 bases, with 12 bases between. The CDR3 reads CASSQEGGTVSGNTIYF. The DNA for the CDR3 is TGCGCCAGCAGCCAAGAGGGGGGAACCGTCTCTGGAAACACCATATATTTT.

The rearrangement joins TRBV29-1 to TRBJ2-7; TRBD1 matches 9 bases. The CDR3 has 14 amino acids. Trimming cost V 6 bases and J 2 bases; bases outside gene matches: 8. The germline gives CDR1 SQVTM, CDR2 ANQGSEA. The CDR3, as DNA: TGCAGCGTCTCTGGACAGGGGCTCGCCTACGAGCAGTACTTC. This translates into CSVSGQGLAYEQYF.

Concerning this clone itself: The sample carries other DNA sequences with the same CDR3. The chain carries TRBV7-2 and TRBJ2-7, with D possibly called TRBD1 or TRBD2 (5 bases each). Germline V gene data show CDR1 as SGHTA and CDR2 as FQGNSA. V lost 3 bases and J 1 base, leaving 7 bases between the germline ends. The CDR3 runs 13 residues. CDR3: CASSLGVSYEQYF. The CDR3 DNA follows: TGTGCCAGCAGCTTGGGGGTTTCCTACGAGCAGTACTTC.

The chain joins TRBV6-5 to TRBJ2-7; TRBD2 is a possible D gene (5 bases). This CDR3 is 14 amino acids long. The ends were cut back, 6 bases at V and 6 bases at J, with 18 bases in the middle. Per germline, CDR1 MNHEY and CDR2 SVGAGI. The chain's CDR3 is CASSQVADYLEQYF. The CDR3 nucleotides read TGTGCCAGCAGCCAAGTAGCCGACTATCTCGAGCAGTACTTC.

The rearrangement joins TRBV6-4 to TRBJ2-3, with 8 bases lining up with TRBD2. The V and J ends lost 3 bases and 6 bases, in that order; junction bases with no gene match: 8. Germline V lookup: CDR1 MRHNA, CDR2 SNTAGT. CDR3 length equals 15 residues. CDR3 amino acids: CASSEVAGRGDTQYF. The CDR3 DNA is TGTGCCAGCAGTGAAGTAGCGGGAAGGGGGGATACGCAGTATTTT.

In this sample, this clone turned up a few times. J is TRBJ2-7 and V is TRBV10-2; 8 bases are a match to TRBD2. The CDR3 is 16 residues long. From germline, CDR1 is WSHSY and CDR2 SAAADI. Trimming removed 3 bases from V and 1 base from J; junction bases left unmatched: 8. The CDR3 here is CASSDRASGYSYEQYF. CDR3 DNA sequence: TGCGCCAGCAGTGATCGGGCTAGCGGGTATTCCTACGAGCAGTACTTC.

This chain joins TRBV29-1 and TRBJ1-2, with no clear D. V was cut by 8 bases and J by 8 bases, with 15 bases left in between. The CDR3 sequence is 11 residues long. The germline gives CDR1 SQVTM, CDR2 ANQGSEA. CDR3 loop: CSFRSGRGYTF. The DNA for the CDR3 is TGCAGCTTCCGTTCGGGTCGGGGCTACACCTTC.

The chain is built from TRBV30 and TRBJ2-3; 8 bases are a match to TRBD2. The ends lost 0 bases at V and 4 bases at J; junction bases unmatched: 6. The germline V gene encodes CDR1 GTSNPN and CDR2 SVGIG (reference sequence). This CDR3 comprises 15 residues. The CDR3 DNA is TGTGCCTGGAGTGTACTCAGCGGGAGCCCAGATACGCAGTATTTT. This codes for CAWSVLSGSPDTQYF.

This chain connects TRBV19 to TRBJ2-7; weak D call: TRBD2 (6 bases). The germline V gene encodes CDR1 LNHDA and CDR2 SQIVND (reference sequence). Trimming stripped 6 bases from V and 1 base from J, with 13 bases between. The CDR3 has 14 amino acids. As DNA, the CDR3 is TGTGCCAGTAGGTGGGGTAGCGGATCCTACGAGCAGTACTTC. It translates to CASRWGSGSYEQYF.

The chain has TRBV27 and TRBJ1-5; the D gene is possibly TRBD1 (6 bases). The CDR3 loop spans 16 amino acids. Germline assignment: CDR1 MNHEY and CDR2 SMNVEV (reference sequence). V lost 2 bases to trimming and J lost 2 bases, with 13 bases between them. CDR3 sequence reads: CASSLNSGDRNQPQHF. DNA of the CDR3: TGTGCCAGCAGTTTAAATTCAGGGGATCGCAATCAGCCCCAGCATTTT.

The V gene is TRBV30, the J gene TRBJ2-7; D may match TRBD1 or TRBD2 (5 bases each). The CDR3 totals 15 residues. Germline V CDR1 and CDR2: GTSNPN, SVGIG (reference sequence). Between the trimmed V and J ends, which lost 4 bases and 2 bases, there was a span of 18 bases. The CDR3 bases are TGTGCCTGGACCCCCCGGGACGCCCCTACCTACGAGCAGTACTTC. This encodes CAWTPRDAPTYEQYF. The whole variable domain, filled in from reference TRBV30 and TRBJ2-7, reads SQTIHQWPATLVQPVGSPLSLECTVEGTSNPNLYWYRQAAGRGLQLLFYSVGIGQISSEVPQNLSASRPQDRQFILSSKKLLLSDSGFYLCAWTPRDAPTYEQYFGPGTRLTVT.

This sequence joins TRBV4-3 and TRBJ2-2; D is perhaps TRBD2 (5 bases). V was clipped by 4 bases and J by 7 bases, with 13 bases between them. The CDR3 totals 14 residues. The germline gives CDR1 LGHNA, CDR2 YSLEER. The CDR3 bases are TGCGCCAGCAGCCCGGGGATGAGGGACGGGGAGCTGTTTTTT. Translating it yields CASSPGMRDGELFF.

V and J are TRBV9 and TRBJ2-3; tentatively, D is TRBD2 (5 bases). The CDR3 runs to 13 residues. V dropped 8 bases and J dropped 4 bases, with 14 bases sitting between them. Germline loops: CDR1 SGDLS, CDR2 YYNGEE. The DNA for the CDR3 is TGTGCCAGTAGGGCGCTTAGCGCAGATACGCAGTATTTT. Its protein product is CASRALSADTQYF.

CDR3 amino acids: CASSRDGSEAFF. The CDR3 nucleotides read TGTGCCAGCAGCCGGGACGGCTCCGAAGCTTTCTTT. The chain combines TRBV6-1 with TRBJ1-1; weak D call: TRBD1 (5 bases). This CDR3 is built from 12 residues. Germline V lookup: CDR1 MNHNS, CDR2 SASEGT. Trimming cost V 6 bases and J 8 bases, with 13 bases left between them.

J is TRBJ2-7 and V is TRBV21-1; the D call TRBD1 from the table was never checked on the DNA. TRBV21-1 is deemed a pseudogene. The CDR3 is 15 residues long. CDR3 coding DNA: TGTGCCAGCAGCACGAGGACACAAAAACCCTCCGAGCAGTACTTC. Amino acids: CASSTRTQKPSEQYF.